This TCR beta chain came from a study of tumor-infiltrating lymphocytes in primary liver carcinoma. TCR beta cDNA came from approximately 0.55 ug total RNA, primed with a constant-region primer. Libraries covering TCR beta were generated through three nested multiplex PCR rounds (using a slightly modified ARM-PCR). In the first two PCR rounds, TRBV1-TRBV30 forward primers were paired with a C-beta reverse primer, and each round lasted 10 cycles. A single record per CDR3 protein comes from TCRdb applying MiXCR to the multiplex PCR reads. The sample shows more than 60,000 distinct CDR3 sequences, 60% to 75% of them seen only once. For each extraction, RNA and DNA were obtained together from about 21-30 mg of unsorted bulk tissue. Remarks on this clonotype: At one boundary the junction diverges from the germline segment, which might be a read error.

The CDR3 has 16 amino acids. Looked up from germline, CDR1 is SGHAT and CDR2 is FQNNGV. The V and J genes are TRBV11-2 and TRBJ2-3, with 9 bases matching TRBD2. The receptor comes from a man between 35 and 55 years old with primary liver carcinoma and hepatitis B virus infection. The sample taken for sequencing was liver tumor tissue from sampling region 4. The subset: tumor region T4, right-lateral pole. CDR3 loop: CTSSPPTSGSTDSQYF. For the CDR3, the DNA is TGTACAAGCAGCCCCCCGACTAGCGGCAGCACAGATTCGCAGTATTTT.